This T cell receptor (beta chain) was sequenced in a study of cytomegalovirus exposure and HLA in healthy donors. Overall study findings and caveats: Altogether, about 160 TCR beta chains were recorded as cytomegalovirus-associated. Many donors shared some public TCRs, even though most TCR sequences were rare. Later analysis demonstrated an association between a missense DCLRE1C variant and TCR beta V- and J-gene trimming.

The germline V gene has CDR1 GTSNPN and CDR2 SVGIG (reference sequence). This CDR3 is built from 15 residues. With 5 bases clipped from V and 3 bases from J, the junction kept 4 bases outside the gene matches. Use of 60 Vbeta and 13 Jbeta primers characterized the PCR. The assay was immunoSEQ multiplex PCR, and TCRdb's table has in-frame clones only and misses some. The table includes about 120,000 clones, around a tenth detected once. A word on this clone: Its antigen is as yet unknown.

This chain links TRBV30 with TRBJ2-2; 12 bases map to TRBD1. The sequenced sample was PBMCs. This clonotype originated in a man aged 25 to 40 in good health and CMV-seronegative. The CDR3 protein is CAWGDRGRHTGELFF. CDR3 DNA sequence: TGTGCCTGGGGGGACAGGGGGCGTCACACCGGGGAGCTGTTTTTT.